This T cell receptor (beta chain) is drawn from a study of blood T cells in healthy people across ages. Germline CDR1 and CDR2: ENHRY and SYGVKD. The junction had 6 bases not matched to a gene; V was cut back by 0 bases and J by 0 bases. The CDR3 consists of 18 residues. Combining a sample-barcoded 5' primer with a J-beta primer mix, a second PCR ran for about 7 to 12 cycles. TCRdb called the 5' RACE reads again in MiXCR, with one record for every CDR3 protein. The repertoire holds about 2 million distinct CDR3 sequences, with about 49% as singletons. The specimen was blood. The chain recombines TRBV10-3 with TRBJ2-1, with 9 positions matching TRBD2. This TCR came from a woman aged 40 to 50 in good health. The CDR3 nucleotides are TGTGCCATCAGTGAGTCGAATAGCGGGGGAAGCTCCTACAATGAGCAGTTCTTC. Translation: CAISESNSGGSSYNEQFF.